This is a list of T cell receptor beta chains from one sample in a study of OX40 agonist ivuxolimab in advanced cancers. Some clones are missing from TCRdb's copy, which holds only in-frame ones; the method was immunoSEQ multiplex PCR. The sample lists 62,000 or so clones; over 80% were seen once. The source material was CD4+ or CD8+ T cells sorted from blood, sampled in a trial of the OX40 agonist ivuxolimab. These receptors came from an adult with an advanced solid tumor such as melanoma, head and neck, liver or kidney cancer. The CDR3 runs from the conserved cysteine through the conserved F or W.

v_call	j_call	cdr3_aa
TRBV21-1	TRBJ2-1	CASRVERYNEQFF
TRBV27	TRBJ2-5	CASRTGQTTQYF
TRBV4-3	TRBJ2-5	CASSQEVTREGQEETQYF
TRBV27	TRBJ2-1	CASSLKGLAGGFSYNEQFF
TRBV19	TRBJ2-3	CASSAPPLGGGTDTQYF
TRBV12-5	TRBJ2-1	CASGLLAGVEQFF
TRBV28	TRBJ2-1	CASSFVGPRSEQFF
TRBV2	TRBJ2-7	CASSNSRDRESYEQYF
TRBV28	TRBJ1-1	CASTTPGQLNTEAFF
TRBV7-8	TRBJ1-1	CASSLRRLEAEAFF
TRBV29-1	TRBJ2-7	CSVYGATYEQYF
TRBV10-3	TRBJ2-2	CASGEIANTGELFF
TRBV15	TRBJ2-4	CATSRVGGGFKNIQYF
TRBV6-1	TRBJ2-7	CASSIRSGFSYEQYF
TRBV6-5	TRBJ2-3	CASSRTSQRDTQYF
TRBV4-1	TRBJ2-7	CASSQGGGAAEQYF
TRBV7-2	TRBJ2-5	CASSLTGAGAWETQYF
TRBV7-2	TRBJ1-3	CASSQGHPSSGNTIYF
TRBV5-1	TRBJ2-7	CASSSGGGPNEQYF
TRBV5-5	TRBJ2-4	CASSLRLAGGVGNIQYF
TRBV5-6	TRBJ2-4	CASSLGYRGLAKNIQYF
TRBV19	TRBJ1-5	CASSPGDAPQHF
TRBV10-2	TRBJ2-7	CASREAGTYEQYF
TRBV7-2	TRBJ1-5	CASSRTDNQPQHF
TRBV14	TRBJ1-1	CASSQGFGVVKAFF
TRBV6-1	TRBJ1-2	CASSARGQGNRGGYTF
TRBV4-1	TRBJ1-1	CASSQDRGGTEAFF
TRBV7-8	TRBJ2-3	CASRVGGDTQYF
TRBV11-2	TRBJ2-5	CASSVAGAQETQYF
TRBV5-1	TRBJ1-1	CASSSGDEAFF
TRBV5-1	-	CASSSGADHEQYF
TRBV7-6	TRBJ2-7	CASSPRDRGTRIEQYF
TRBV9	TRBJ2-3	CASSALQEPTDTQYF
TRBV7-8	TRBJ2-2	CASNQGRTGELFF
TRBV6-5	TRBJ1-5	CASAEQGAYQPQHF
TRBV27	TRBJ2-3	CASSLNGRSDTQYF
TRBV11-2	TRBJ1-1	CASSLETSTEAFF
TRBV19	-	CASSIDAQTEQYF
TRBV21-1	TRBJ2-7	CASRRLAGTLFYEQYF
TRBV5-1	TRBJ2-1	CASSFNLGDNEQFF
TRBV14	TRBJ2-1	CASSQERGRGNEQFF
TRBV28	TRBJ1-1	CASNPSRTVEAFF
TRBV7-2	TRBJ2-7	CASSSNPLYEQYF
TRBV18	TRBJ2-2	CASSPGQLIAGELFF
TRBV25-1	TRBJ2-2	CASSDRPSGNTGELFF
TRBV9	TRBJ1-3	CASSVDPPAGRGNTIYF